Listed here are 24 T cell receptor beta chains from one sample, sequenced in a study of T-cell reconstitution after alpha-beta-depleted transplantation in children. Unique molecular identifiers were incorporated when the TCRbeta library was constructed. TCRdb fed the PCR reads into MiXCR, producing one record per CDR3 protein. The sample holds hundreds of thousands of distinct CDR3 sequences, about 10% seen once. Sample: PBMCs, taken before TCRalphabeta/CD19-depleted stem cell transplant. These receptors all come from a child aged 2 to 10 with inherited bone marrow failure, due to receive a stem cell transplant.

Ten or more counts support this clonotype. The CDR3 here is CASSFRAGPSYEQYF. The CDR3 DNA is TGTGCCAGCAGTTTTCGGGCAGGGCCTTCCTACGAGCAGTACTTC. The rearrangement joins TRBV28 to TRBJ2-7; possible D gene TRBD1, 5 bases. Trimming pared 3 bases from V and 1 base from J, leaving 13 bases between. The CDR3 contains 15 residues. CDR1 is MDHEN and CDR2 is SYDVKM in the germline V gene.

This clonotype was seen only a few times. The rearrangement uses TRBV20-1 and TRBJ2-5; TRBD1 might be the D (6 bases). Per germline, CDR1 DFQATT and CDR2 SNEGSKA (reference sequence). The CDR3 contains 13 residues. Trimming took off 1 base at V and 4 bases at J, with 10 bases between the two ends. CDR3 nucleotides: TGCAGTGCTAGAGCGACAGGTTCAGAGACCCAGTACTTC. Protein product: CSARATGSETQYF.

On this clonotype itself: It is unclear where the CDR3 begins or ends on the DNA, so no DNA is shown, and the CDR3 is as TCRdb lists it. CDR3 sequence: CASSTSGLAGGRDEQFF. The chain employs TRBV2 and TRBJ2-1; the table's D call TRBD2 went unverified against the DNA. The CDR3 is 17 amino acids in total, end residues counted. Per germline, CDR1 SNHLY and CDR2 FYNNEI.

This clonotype has a count of ten or more. This sequence joins TRBV15 and TRBJ1-5; D remains unclear. This CDR3 region has 12 residues. V gave up 2 bases and J gave up 6 bases, with 5 bases separating them. Germline V gene lookup returns CDR1 LNHNV and CDR2 YYDKDF (reference sequence). The CDR3 is CATSRTSQPQHF. In nucleotides, the CDR3 is TGTGCCACCAGCAGAACAAGTCAGCCCCAGCATTTT. The entire variable domain, with the rest obtained from reference TRBV15 and TRBJ1-5, is as follows: DAMVIQNPRYQVTQFGKPVTLSCSQTLNHNVMYWYQQKSSQAPKLLFHYYDKDFNNEADTPDNFQSRRPNTSFCFLDIRSPGLGDTAMYLCATSRTSQPQHFGDGTRLSIL.

This clonotype was detected many times. The chain carries TRBV12-3 or TRBV12-4 and TRBJ2-5; 8 bases map to TRBD1. The CDR3 totals 15 residues. With V trimmed by 5 bases and J by 1 base, 6 bases remained unmatched. This CDR3 reads CASSPTTGVQETQYF. The DNA of the CDR3 is TGTGCCAGCAGTCCGACGACAGGGGTCCAAGAGACCCAGTACTTC.

There are many counts of this clonotype. This chain uses TRBV28 with TRBJ2-3, with a possible D match to TRBD2 (5 bases). Between the trimmed V and J ends, which lost 6 bases and 4 bases, there was a span of 17 bases. The CDR3 runs 15 residues. Germline assignment: CDR1 MDHEN and CDR2 SYDVKM. This CDR3 reads CASSDRDPPSDTQYF. CDR3 nucleotide sequence: TGTGCCAGCAGCGACCGGGATCCGCCGTCAGATACGCAGTATTTT.

The table lists this clonotype with many counts. The genes are TRBV9 and TRBJ2-1; 9 bases fit TRBD2. CDR3 length: 14 residues. Unmatched junction bases numbered 3, after V lost 3 bases and J lost 5 bases. Germline V gives CDR1 SGDLS, CDR2 YYNGEE. This CDR3 is CASSGRLADNEQFF. The CDR3 DNA follows: TGTGCCAGCAGCGGACGACTAGCGGACAATGAGCAGTTCTTC. Variable domain in full (rest from reference TRBV9 and TRBJ2-1): DSGVTQTPKHLITATGQRVTLRCSPRSGDLSVYWYQQSLDQGLQFLIQYYNGEERAKGNILERFSAQQFPDLHSELNLSSLELGDSALYFCASSGRLADNEQFFGPGTRLTVL.

The table lists this clonotype with a few counts. The chain employs TRBV19 and TRBJ2-7; D possibly matches TRBD1 or TRBD2 (5 bases each). This CDR3 comprises 15 residues. Germline CDR1 and CDR2: LNHDA and SQIVND (reference sequence). Trimming removed 5 bases at V and 3 bases at J, with 17 bases between. CDR3 sequence reads: CASSPNRDGFYEQYF. The CDR3 nucleotides read TGTGCCAGTAGTCCTAACCGGGACGGATTCTACGAGCAGTACTTC.

There are many counts of this clonotype. This sequence joins TRBV30 and TRBJ2-7; a possible D gene is TRBD2 (6 bases). CDR3 length: 14 residues. Per germline, CDR1 GTSNPN and CDR2 SVGIG (reference sequence). The V gene lost 2 bases and the J gene lost 2 bases, with 13 bases spanning the gap. The CDR3 DNA sequence: TGTGCCTGGAGTTGGCGGGGAACGACCTACGAGCAGTACTTC. It specifies CAWSWRGTTYEQYF.

On this clonotype itself: Since a much larger clone is just one base distant, this may be a read error. The V gene is TRBV18, the J gene TRBJ2-3, with TRBD2 identical over 10 bases. The length of the CDR3 is 16 residues. From germline, CDR1 is KGHSH and CDR2 LQKENI. The CDR3 DNA reads as TGTGGCAGCTCACCATATTCTAGCGGGAGTTCAGATACGCAGTATTTT. It yields the protein CGSSPYSSGSSDTQYF. The complete variable domain, with remaining parts taken from reference TRBV18 and TRBJ2-3, reads NAGVMQNPRHLVRRRGQEARLRCSPMKGHSHVYWYRQLPEEGLKFMVYLQKENIIDESGMPKERFSAEFPKEGPSILRIQQVVRGDSAAYFCGSSPYSSGSSDTQYFGPGTRLTVL.

This clonotype has at least ten counts. The gene calls are TRBV7-9 and TRBJ1-5; 8 bases line up with TRBD1. Germline V CDR1 and CDR2: SEHNR, FQNEAQ (reference sequence). The J segment lost 7 bases and the V segment lost 3 bases, leaving 5 bases of the junction unmatched. This CDR3 comprises 14 residues. CDR3 in DNA: TGTGCCAGCAGCTTGGACAGGGTTTGGCAGCCCCAGCATTTT. Residues: CASSLDRVWQPQHF.

CDR3 DNA: TGCAGTGCTATCGAAGAGACCCAGTACTTC. This translates into CSAIEETQYF. The V call is TRBV20-1, the J call TRBJ2-5; D is uncertain. The V end was cut by 4 bases, the J end by 3 bases, with 3 bases between. This CDR3 is 10 amino acids long. Germline-derived CDR1 and CDR2 are DFQATT and SNEGSKA (reference sequence).

This clonotype was counted many times. This chain uses TRBV12-3 or TRBV12-4 with TRBJ2-7, with D possibly TRBD1 on 5 matching bases. The CDR3 has 14 residues. Trimming took off 1 base at V and 2 bases at J, with 9 bases between the two ends. This CDR3 reads CASSLGQRPYEQYF. The DNA of the CDR3 is TGTGCCAGCAGTTTAGGACAGCGCCCCTACGAGCAGTACTTC.

Ten or more counts support this clonotype. The V and J genes are TRBV27 and TRBJ2-3; TRBD2 agrees at 7 bases. The germline V gene has CDR1 MNHEY and CDR2 SMNVEV (reference sequence). With V trimmed by 5 bases and J by 0 bases, 14 bases remained unmatched. This CDR3 has 18 residues. The CDR3, as DNA: TGTGCCAGCAGTCCACTTACGGGTAGCGGGTCTAGCACAGATACGCAGTATTTT. This codes for CASSPLTGSGSSTDTQYF.

This clonotype showed up many times. V and J are TRBV29-1 and TRBJ1-2, with D unclear. Looked up from germline, CDR1 is SQVTM and CDR2 is ANQGSEA. The CDR3 loop spans 11 amino acids. The V and J ends lost 7 bases and 4 bases respectively, with 10 bases between them. The CDR3 sequence is CSAGKLYGYTF. The CDR3 DNA reads as TGCAGCGCCGGGAAACTCTATGGCTACACCTTC.

This clonotype was counted ten times or more. The chain employs TRBV6-5 and TRBJ2-7; 7 bases agree with TRBD1. V shed 3 bases, J shed 6 bases, and the junction held 5 bases outside the gene matches. The length of the CDR3 is 13 residues. The germline V gene encodes CDR1 MNHEY and CDR2 SVGAGI. For the CDR3, the DNA is TGTGCCAGCAGTTATACAGGGGTTGGCGAGCAGTACTTC. Protein sequence: CASSYTGVGEQYF.

J is TRBJ2-2 and V is TRBV4-3, with unresolved D. Trimming took off 0 bases at V and 7 bases at J, with 3 bases between the two ends. The CDR3 length is 12 residues. In germline, CDR1 is LGHNA, CDR2 YSLEER. CDR3 sequence: CASSQEVGELFF. In DNA form, the CDR3 reads TGCGCCAGCAGCCAAGAAGTCGGGGAGCTGTTTTTT.

A note on this clonotype: A much larger clone differs by one base, so this may be a read error. The chain employs TRBV29-1 and TRBJ1-2; tentative D call: TRBD1 (5 bases). The germline V gene encodes CDR1 SQVTM and CDR2 ANQGSEA. CDR3 size: 14 residues. The CDR3 loop reads CRVGWLGVDYGYTF. CDR3 nucleotide sequence: TGCAGAGTCGGCTGGTTGGGGGTGGACTATGGCTACACCTTC.

The chain employs TRBV12-5 and TRBJ2-1; D is undetermined. This CDR3 spans 16 amino acids. Germline CDR1 and CDR2: LGHNT and FRNRAP. V was shortened by 5 bases and J by 2 bases, with 16 bases between the two germline ends. The CDR3 loop reads CASGPDDLAPYNEQFF. The CDR3 DNA sequence: TGTGCTAGTGGTCCCGATGACTTGGCGCCCTACAATGAGCAGTTCTTC.

This clonotype has more than one count but fewer than ten. The chain links TRBV18 to TRBJ2-3; weak D call: TRBD2 (6 bases). There are 18 residues in the CDR3. Trimming removed 0 bases from V and 1 base from J, with 17 bases in between. The germline gives CDR1 KGHSH, CDR2 LQKENI. DNA of the CDR3: TGTGCCAGCTCACCACCATTTGAACGGGAGAGGGGCACAGATACGCAGTATTTT. This translates into CASSPPFERERGTDTQYF.

This clonotype was observed a few times. This chain uses TRBV30 with TRBJ2-3; 13 nucleotides agree with TRBD2. Losses at the gene ends were 0 bases for V and 0 bases for J; bases not matched to a gene: 6. The CDR3 totals 18 residues. Germline CDR1 is GTSNPN and CDR2 is SVGIG (reference sequence). CDR3 residues: CAWSVIPGLAGSTDTQYF. CDR3 bases: TGTGCCTGGAGTGTGATACCGGGACTAGCGGGGAGCACAGATACGCAGTATTTT.

This clonotype was counted at least ten times. V and J are TRBV11-2 and TRBJ2-4; 7 bases align to TRBD1. The CDR3 covers 13 residues. The V and J ends lost 5 bases and 6 bases, in that order; junction bases with no gene match: 4. The V gene's germline CDR1 is SGHAT and CDR2 FQNNGV. CDR3 region: CASSGTVTNIQYF. CDR3 nucleotide sequence: TGTGCCAGCAGCGGGACAGTGACAAACATTCAGTACTTC.

The V and J genes are TRBV30 and TRBJ2-7; D gene unclear. The CDR3 is made up of 14 amino acids. Germline-derived CDR1 and CDR2 are GTSNPN and SVGIG (reference sequence). Between the trimmed V and J ends, which lost 0 bases and 0 bases, there was a span of 9 bases. The CDR3 reads CAWSVGFPSYEQYF. The CDR3 DNA follows: TGTGCCTGGAGTGTTGGCTTCCCCTCCTACGAGCAGTACTTC.

This clonotype was found once. This may be a read error, as it is one base from a much larger clone. The V gene is TRBV4-3, the J gene TRBJ2-7, with a possible D match to TRBD1 (6 bases). The CDR3 sequence is 14 residues long. Trimming cost V 5 bases and J 5 bases, with 16 bases left between them. Germline CDR1 is LGHNA and CDR2 is YSLEER. CDR3 sequence: CASSSRQARDEQYF. CDR3 nucleotides: TGCGCCAGCAGCTCCCGACAGGCAAGGGACGAGCAGTACTTC.